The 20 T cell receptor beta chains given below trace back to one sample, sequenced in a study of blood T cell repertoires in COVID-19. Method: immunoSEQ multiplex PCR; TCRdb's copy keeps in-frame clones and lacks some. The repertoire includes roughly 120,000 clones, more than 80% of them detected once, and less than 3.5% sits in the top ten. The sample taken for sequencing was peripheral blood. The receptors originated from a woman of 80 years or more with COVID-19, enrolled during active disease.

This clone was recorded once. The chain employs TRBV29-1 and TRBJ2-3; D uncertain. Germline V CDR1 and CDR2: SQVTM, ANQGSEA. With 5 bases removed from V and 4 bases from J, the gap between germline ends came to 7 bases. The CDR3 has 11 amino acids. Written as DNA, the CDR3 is TGCAGCGTTTATATTGCAGATACGCAGTATTTT. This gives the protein CSVYIADTQYF.

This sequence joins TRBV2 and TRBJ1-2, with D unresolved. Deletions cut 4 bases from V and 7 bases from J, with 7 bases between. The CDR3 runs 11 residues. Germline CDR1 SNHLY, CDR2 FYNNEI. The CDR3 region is CASSVTGGYTF. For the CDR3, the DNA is TGTGCCAGCAGTGTAACGGGTGGCTACACCTTC.

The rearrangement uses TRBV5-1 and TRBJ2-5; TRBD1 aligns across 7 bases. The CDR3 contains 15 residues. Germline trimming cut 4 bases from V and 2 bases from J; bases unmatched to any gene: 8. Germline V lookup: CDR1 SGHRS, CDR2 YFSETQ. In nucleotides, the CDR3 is TGCGCCAGCAGCCAACTACAGGGGCTACAAGAGACCCAGTACTTC. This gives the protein CASSQLQGLQETQYF.

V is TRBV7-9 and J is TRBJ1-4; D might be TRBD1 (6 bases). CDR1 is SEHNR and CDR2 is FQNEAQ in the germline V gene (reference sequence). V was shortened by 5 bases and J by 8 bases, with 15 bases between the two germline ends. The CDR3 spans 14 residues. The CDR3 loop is CASSLARGLEKLFF. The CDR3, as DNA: TGTGCCAGCAGCCTGGCCAGGGGCCTAGAAAAACTGTTTTTT.

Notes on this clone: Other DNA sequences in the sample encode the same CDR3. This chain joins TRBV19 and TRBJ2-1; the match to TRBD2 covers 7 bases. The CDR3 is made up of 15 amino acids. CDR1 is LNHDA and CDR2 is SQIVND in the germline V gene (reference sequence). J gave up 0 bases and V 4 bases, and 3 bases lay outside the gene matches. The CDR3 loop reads CASSTSGSSYNEQFF. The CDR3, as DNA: TGTGCCAGTAGTACTAGCGGTAGCTCCTACAATGAGCAGTTCTTC.

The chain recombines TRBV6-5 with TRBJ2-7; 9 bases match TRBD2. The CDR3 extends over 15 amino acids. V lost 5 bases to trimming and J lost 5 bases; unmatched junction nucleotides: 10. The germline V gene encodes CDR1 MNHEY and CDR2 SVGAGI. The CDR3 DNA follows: TGTGCCAGCAGTAAGGAAGCGGGAGGTCCTAACGAGCAGTACTTC. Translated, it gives CASSKEAGGPNEQYF.

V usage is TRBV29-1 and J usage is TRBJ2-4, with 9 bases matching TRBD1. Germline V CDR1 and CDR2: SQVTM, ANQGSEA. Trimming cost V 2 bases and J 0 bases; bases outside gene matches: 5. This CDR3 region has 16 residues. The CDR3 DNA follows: TGCAGCGTTGAATTTTCGGGACAGGGAGCCAAAAACATTCAGTACTTC. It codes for CSVEFSGQGAKNIQYF. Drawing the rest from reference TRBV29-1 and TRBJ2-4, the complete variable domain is SAVISQKPSRDICQRGTSLTIQCQVDSQVTMMFWYRQQPGQSLTLIATANQGSEATYESGFVIDKFPISRPNLTFSTLTVSNMSPEDSSIYLCSVEFSGQGAKNIQYFGAGTRLSVL.

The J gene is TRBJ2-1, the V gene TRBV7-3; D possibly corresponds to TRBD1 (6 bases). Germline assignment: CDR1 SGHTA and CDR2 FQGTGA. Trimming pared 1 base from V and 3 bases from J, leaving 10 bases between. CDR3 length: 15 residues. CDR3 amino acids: CASSLRTASYNEQFF. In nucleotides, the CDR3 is TGTGCCAGCAGCTTAAGGACAGCCAGCTACAATGAGCAGTTCTTC.

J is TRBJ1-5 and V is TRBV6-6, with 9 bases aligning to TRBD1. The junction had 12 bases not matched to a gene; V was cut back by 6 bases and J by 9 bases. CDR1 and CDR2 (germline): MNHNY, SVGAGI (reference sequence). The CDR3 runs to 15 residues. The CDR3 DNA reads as TGTGCCAGCAGCCTCCCGGGACAGGGACTACGGCCCCAGCATTTT. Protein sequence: CASSLPGQGLRPQHF.

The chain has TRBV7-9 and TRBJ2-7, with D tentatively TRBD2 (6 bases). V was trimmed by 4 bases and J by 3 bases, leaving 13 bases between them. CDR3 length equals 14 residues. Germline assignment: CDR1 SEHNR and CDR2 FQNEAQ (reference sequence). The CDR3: CASSSRDFGYEQYF. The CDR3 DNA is TGTGCCAGCAGCTCCCGGGACTTCGGCTACGAGCAGTACTTC.

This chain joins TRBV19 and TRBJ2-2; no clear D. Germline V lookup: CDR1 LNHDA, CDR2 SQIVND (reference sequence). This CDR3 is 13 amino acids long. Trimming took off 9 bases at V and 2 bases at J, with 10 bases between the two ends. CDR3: CASKTPNTGELFF. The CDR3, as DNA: TGTGCCAGCAAGACACCCAACACCGGGGAGCTGTTTTTT.

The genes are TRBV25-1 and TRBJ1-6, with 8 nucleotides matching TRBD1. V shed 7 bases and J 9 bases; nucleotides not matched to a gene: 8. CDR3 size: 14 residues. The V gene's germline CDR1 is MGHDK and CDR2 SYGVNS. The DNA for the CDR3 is TGTGCCAGCACCCCGGCAGGGGGCGGTTCACCCCTCCACTTT. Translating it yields CASTPAGGGSPLHF.

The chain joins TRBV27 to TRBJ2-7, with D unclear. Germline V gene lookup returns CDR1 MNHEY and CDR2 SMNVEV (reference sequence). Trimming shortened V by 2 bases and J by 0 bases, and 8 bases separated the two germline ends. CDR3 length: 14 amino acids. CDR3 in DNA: TGTGCCAGCAGTTTACGAGAGAGCTCCTACGAGCAGTACTTC. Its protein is CASSLRESSYEQYF.

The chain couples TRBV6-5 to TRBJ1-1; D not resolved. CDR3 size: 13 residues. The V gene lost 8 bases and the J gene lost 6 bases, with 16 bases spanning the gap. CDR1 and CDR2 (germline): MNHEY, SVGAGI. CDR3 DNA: TGTGCCAGCCGGAGAAGTTTTTTCTCTGAAGCTTTCTTT. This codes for CASRRSFFSEAFF.

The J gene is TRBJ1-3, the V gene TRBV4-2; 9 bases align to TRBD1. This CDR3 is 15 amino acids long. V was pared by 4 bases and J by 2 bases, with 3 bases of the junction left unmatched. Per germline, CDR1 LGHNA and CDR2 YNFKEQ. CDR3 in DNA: TGTGCCAGCAGCCGCAGGACAGGGGCTGGAAACACCATATATTTT. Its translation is CASSRRTGAGNTIYF.

This CDR3 reads CAISGGVDTEAFF. For the CDR3, the DNA is TGTGCCATCAGTGGCGGGGTGGACACTGAAGCTTTCTTT. The chain joins TRBV10-3 to TRBJ1-1, with unresolved D. Germline V gene lookup returns CDR1 ENHRY and CDR2 SYGVKD. The ends were cut back, 4 bases at V and 3 bases at J, with 9 bases in the middle. The CDR3 is made up of 13 amino acids.

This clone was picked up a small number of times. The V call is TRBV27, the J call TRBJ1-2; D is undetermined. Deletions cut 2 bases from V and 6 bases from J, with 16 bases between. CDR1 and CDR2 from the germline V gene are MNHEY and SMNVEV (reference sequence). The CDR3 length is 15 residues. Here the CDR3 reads CASSLRRGPADGYTF. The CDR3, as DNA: TGTGCCAGCAGTTTACGAAGAGGACCAGCGGATGGCTACACCTTC.

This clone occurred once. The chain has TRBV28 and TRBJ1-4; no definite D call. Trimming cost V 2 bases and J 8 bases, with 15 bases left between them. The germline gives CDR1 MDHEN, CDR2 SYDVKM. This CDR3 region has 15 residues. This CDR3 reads CASSLDPGRGEKLFF. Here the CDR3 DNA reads TGTGCCAGCAGTTTAGATCCGGGAAGAGGAGAAAAACTGTTTTTT.

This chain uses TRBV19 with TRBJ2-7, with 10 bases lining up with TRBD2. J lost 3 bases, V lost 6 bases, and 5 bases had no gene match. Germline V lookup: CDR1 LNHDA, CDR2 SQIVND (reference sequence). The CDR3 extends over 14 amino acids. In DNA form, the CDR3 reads TGTGCCAGTAGAATTTCTAGCGGGAGCTACGAGCAGTACTTC. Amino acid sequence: CASRISSGSYEQYF.

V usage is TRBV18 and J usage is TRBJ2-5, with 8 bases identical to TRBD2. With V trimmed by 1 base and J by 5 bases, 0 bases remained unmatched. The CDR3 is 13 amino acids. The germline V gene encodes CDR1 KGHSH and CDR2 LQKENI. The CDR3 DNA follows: TGTGCCAGCTCACCACGCGGGAGGGAGACCCAGTACTTC. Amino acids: CASSPRGRETQYF.